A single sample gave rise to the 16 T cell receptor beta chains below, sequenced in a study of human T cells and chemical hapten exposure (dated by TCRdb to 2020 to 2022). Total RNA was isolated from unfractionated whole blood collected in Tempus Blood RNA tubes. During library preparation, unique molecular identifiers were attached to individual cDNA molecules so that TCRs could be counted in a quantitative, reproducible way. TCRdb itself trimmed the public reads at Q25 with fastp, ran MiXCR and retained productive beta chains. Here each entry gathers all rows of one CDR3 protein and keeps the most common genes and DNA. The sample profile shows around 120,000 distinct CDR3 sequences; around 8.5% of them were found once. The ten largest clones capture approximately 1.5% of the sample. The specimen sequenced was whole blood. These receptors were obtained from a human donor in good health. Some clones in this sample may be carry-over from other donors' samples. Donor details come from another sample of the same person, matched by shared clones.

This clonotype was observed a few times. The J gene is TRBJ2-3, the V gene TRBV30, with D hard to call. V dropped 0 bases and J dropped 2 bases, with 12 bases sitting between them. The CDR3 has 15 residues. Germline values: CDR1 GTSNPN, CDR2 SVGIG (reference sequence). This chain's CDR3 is CAWSVPGGLTDTQYF. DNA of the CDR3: TGTGCCTGGAGTGTACCCGGCGGCCTCACAGATACGCAGTATTTT.

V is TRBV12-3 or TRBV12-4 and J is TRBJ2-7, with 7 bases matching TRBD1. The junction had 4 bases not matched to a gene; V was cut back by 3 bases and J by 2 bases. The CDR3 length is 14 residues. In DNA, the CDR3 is TGTGCCAGCAGTTTGGGACAGTCTACCTACGAGCAGTACTTC. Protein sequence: CASSLGQSTYEQYF.

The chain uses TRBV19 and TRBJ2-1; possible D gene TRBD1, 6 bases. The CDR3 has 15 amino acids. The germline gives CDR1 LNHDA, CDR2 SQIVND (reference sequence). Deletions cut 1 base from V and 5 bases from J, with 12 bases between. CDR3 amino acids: CASSIARTVNNEQFF. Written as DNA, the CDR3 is TGTGCCAGTAGTATAGCGCGGACAGTTAACAATGAGCAGTTCTTC.

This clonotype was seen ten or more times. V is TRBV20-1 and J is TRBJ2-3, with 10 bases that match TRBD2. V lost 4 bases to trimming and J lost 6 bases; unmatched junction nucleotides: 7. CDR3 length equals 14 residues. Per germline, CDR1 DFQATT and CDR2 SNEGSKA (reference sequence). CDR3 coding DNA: TGCAGTGCTACGGTAGCGGGGGGATTTGATACGCAGTATTTT. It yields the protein CSATVAGGFDTQYF.

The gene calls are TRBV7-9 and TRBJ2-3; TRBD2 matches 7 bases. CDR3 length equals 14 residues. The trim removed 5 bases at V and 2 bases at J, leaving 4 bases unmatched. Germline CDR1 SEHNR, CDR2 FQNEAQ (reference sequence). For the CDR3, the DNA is TGTGCCAGCAGCAAACTAGCGAACACAGATACGCAGTATTTT. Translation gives CASSKLANTDTQYF. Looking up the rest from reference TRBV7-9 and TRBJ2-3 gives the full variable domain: DTGVSQNPRHKITKRGQNVTFRCDPISEHNRLYWYRQTLGQGPEFLTYFQNEAQLEKSRLLSDRFSAERPKGSFSTLEIQRTEQGDSAMYLCASSKLANTDTQYFGPGTRLTVL.

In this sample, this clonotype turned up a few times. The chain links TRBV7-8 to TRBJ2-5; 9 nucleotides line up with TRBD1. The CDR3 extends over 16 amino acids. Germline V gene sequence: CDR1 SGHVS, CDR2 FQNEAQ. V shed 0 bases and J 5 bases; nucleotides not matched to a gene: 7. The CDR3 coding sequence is TGTGCCAGCAGCTTAGCGCTTACAGGGGGCTCGGAGACCCAGTACTTC. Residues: CASSLALTGGSETQYF.

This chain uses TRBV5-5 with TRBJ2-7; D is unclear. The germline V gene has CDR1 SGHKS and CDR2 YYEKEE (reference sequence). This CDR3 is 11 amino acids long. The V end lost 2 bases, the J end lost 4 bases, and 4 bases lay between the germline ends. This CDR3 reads CASSFTYEQYF. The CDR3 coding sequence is TGTGCCAGCAGCTTCACTTACGAGCAGTACTTC.

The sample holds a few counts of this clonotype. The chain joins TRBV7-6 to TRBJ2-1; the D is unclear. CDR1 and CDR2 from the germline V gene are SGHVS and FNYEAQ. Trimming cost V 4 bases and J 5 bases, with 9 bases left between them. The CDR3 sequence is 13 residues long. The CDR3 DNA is TGTGCCAGCAGCTGGGTCGTCGACAATGAGCAGTTCTTC. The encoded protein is CASSWVVDNEQFF.

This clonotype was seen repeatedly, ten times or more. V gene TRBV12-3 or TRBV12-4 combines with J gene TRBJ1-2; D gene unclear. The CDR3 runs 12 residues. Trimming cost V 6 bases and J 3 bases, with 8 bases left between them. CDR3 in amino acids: CASSAGYYGYTF. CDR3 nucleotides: TGTGCCAGCAGCGCAGGCTACTATGGCTACACCTTC.

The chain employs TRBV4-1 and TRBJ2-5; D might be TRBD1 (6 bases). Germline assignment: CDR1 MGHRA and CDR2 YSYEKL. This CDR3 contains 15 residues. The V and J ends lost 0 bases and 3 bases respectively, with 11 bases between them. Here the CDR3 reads CASSQEGAGKETQYF. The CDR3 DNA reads TGCGCCAGCAGCCAAGAGGGGGCAGGGAAAGAGACCCAGTACTTC.

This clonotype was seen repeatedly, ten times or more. CDR3: CASRGKGAAGANVLTF. DNA of the CDR3: TGTGCCAGCAGGGGGAAAGGGGCGGCCGGGGCCAACGTCCTGACTTTC. The chain carries TRBV6-1 and TRBJ2-6; D may be TRBD1 (5 bases). The V gene lost 6 bases and the J gene lost 4 bases, with 16 bases spanning the gap. From germline, CDR1 is MNHNS and CDR2 SASEGT. The CDR3 is 16 amino acids.

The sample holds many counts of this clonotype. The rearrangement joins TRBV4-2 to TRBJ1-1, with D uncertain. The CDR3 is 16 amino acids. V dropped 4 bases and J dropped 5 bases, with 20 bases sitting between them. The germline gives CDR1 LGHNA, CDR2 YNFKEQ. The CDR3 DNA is TGTGCCAGCAGCCGGTATCGGGGAGGGAAGGGAACTGAAGCTTTCTTT. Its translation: CASSRYRGGKGTEAFF.

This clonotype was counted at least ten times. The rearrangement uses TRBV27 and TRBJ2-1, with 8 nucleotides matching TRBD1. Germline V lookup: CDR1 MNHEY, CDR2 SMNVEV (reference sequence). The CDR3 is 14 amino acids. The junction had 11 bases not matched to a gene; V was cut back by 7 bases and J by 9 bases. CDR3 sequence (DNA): TGTGCCAGCAACCATCGGACAGGGATGAGTGAGCAGTTCTTC. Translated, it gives CASNHRTGMSEQFF.

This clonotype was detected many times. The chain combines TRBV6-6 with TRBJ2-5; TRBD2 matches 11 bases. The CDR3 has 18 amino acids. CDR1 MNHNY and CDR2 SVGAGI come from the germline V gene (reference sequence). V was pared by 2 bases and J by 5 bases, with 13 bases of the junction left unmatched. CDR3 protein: CASSYPWASGGPGETQYF. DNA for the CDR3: TGTGCCAGCAGTTACCCCTGGGCTAGCGGGGGGCCGGGTGAGACCCAGTACTTC.

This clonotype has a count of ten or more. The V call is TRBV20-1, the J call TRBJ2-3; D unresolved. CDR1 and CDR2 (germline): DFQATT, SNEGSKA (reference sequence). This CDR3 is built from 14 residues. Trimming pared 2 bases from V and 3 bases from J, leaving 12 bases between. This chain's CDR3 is CSARRMAPTDTQYF. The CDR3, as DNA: TGCAGTGCTAGAAGGATGGCGCCAACAGATACGCAGTATTTT.

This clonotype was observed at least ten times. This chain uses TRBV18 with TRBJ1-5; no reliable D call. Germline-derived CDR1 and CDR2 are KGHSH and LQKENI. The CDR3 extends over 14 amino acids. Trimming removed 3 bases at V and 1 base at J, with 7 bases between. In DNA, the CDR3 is TGTGCCAGCTCACCCGGTATGAGCAATCAGCCCCAGCATTTT. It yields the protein CASSPGMSNQPQHF.